This TCR beta chain was found in a study of shared clonotypes between healthy human individuals. Samples underwent the assay at deep level. The method was immunoSEQ multiplex PCR; TCRdb's version includes in-frame clones alone and lacks a portion of them. Among roughly 1,100,000 clones listed, roughly 75% were seen once. Study results and caveats: Clonotypes shared by all four donors outscored non-shared clonotypes in generation probability.

CDR3 length: 15 amino acids. The ends lost 5 bases at V and 1 base at J; junction bases unmatched: 7. Germline CDR1 is SGHTA and CDR2 is FQGTGA. As concerns this clone: Its target is not known.

Sequencing was carried out using memory CD4+ T cells sorted from blood. Described subset: CD45RA-negative fraction. The chain links TRBV7-3 to TRBJ1-1; TRBD1 matches at 7 bases. The source is a man younger than 30 in good health. DNA of the CDR3: TGTGCCAGCAGCCCAGGGACAGTGCGGAACACTGAAGCTTTCTTT. This codes for CASSPGTVRNTEAFF.